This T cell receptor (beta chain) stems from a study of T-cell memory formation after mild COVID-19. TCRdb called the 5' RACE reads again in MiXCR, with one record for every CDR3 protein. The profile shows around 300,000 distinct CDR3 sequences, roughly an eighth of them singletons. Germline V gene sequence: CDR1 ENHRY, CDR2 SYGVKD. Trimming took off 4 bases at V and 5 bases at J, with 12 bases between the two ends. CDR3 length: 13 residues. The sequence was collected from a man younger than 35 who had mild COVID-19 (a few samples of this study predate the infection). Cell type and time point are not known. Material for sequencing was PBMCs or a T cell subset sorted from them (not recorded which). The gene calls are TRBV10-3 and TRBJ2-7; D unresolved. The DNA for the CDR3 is TGTGCCATCAGTGGTTGGGTGAACAACGAGCAGTACTTC. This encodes CAISGWVNNEQYF.